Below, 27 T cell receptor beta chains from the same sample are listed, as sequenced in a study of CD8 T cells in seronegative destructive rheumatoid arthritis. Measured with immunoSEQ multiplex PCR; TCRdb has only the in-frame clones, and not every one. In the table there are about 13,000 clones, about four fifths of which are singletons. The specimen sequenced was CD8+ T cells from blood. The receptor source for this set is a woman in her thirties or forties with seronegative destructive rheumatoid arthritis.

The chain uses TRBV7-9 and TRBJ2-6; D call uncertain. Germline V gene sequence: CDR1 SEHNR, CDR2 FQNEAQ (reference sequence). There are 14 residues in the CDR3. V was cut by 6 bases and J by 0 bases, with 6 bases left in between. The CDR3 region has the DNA TGTGCCAGCAGTCGGGTCTCTGGGGCCAACGTCCTGACTTTC. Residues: CASSRVSGANVLTF.

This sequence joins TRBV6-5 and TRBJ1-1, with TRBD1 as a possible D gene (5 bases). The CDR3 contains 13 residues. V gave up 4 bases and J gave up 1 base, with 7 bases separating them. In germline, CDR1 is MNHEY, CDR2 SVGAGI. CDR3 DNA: TGTGCCAGCAGTTGGCAGGGGAACACTGAAGCTTTCTTT. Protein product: CASSWQGNTEAFF.

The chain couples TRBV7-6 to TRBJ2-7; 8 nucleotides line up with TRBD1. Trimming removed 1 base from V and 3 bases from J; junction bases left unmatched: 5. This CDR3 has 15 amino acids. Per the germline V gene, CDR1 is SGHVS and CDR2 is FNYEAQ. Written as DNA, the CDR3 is TGTGCCAGCAGCTTAGAACCAGGGGGCTACTACGAGCAGTACGTC. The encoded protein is CASSLEPGGYYEQYV.

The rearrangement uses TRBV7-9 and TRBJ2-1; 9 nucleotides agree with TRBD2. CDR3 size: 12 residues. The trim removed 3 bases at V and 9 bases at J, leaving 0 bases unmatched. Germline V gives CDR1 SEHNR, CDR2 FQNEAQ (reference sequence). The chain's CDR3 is CASSFSGSEQFF. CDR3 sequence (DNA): TGTGCCAGCAGCTTTAGCGGGAGTGAGCAGTTCTTC.

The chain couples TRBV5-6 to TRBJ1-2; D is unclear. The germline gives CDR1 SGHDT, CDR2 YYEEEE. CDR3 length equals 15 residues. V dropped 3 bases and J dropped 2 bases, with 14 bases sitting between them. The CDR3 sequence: CASSSYFAPNYGYTF. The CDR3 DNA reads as TGTGCCAGCAGCTCATACTTCGCCCCCAACTATGGCTACACCTTC. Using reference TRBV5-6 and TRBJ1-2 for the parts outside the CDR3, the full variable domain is DAGVTQSPTHLIKTRGQQVTLRCSPKSGHDTVSWYQQALGQGPQFIFQYYEEEERQRGNFPDRFSGHQFPNYSSELNVNALLLGDSALYLCASSSYFAPNYGYTFGSGTRLTVV.

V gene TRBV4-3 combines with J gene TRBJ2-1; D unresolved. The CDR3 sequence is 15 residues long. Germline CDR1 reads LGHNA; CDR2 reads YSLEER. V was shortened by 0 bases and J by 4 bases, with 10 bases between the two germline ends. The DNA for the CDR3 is TGCGCCAGCAGCCAAGAGCCGGCGGCTTACAATGAGCAGTTCTTC. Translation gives CASSQEPAAYNEQFF.

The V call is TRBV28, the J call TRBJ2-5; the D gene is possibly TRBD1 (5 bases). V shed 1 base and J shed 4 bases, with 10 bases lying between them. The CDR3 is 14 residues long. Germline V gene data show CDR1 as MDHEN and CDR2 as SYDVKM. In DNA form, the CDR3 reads TGTGCCAGCAGTTTATTCAGGGATGGAGAGACCCAGTACTTC. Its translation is CASSLFRDGETQYF.

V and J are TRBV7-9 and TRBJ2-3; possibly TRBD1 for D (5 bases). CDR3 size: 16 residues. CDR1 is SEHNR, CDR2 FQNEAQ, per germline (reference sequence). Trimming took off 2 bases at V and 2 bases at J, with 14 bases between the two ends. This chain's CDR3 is CASSLNRPTFTDTQYF. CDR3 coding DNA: TGTGCCAGCAGCTTAAACAGGCCAACCTTCACAGATACGCAGTATTTT.

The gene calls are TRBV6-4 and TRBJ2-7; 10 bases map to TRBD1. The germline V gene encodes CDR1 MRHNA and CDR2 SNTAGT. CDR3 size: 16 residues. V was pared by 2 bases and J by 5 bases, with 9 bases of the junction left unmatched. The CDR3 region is CASSDHSIGTGDEQYF. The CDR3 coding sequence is TGTGCCAGCAGTGACCACAGCATAGGGACAGGGGACGAGCAGTACTTC.

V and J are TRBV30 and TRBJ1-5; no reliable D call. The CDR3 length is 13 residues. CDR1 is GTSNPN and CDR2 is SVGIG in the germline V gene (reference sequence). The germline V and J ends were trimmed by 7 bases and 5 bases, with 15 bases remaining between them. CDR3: CAFSASGDQPQHF. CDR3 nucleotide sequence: TGTGCCTTCTCGGCGAGTGGAGATCAGCCCCAGCATTTT.

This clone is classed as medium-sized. The CDR3 region is CASSQTGAPNQPQHF. Written as DNA, the CDR3 is TGTGCCAGCAGCCAGACAGGGGCTCCCAATCAGCCCCAGCATTTT. This sequence joins TRBV6-5 and TRBJ1-5; 8 positions agree with TRBD1. This CDR3 is 15 amino acids long. The V segment lost 6 bases and the J segment 3 bases; nucleotides outside the gene matches: 7. Germline CDR1 reads MNHEY; CDR2 reads SVGAGI.

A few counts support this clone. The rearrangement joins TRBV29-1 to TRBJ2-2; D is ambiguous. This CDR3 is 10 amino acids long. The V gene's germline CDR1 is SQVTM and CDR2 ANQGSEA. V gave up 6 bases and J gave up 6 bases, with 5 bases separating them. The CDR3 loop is CSVGSGELFF. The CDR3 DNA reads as TGCAGCGTCGGTTCCGGGGAGCTGTTTTTT.

The CDR3 loop is CAWSGGQGGTAYNEQFF. The DNA of the CDR3 is TGTGCCTGGAGTGGGGGACAGGGGGGAACGGCCTACAATGAGCAGTTCTTC. The chain links TRBV30 to TRBJ2-1; 11 bases map to TRBD1. After removal of 1 base from V and 2 bases from J, the junction contained 7 bases not matched to a gene. CDR1 and CDR2 from the germline V gene are GTSNPN and SVGIG (reference sequence). This CDR3 comprises 17 residues.

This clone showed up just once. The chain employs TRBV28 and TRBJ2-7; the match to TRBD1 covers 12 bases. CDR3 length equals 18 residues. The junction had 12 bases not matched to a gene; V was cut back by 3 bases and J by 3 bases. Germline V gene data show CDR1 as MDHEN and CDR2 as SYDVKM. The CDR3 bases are TGTGCCAGCAGTTTCGGGACAGGGGGCGTTCGGGGGAACTACGAGCAGTACTTC. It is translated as CASSFGTGGVRGNYEQYF.

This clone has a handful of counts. The CDR3 nucleotides read TGTGCCAGCAGCTTTAATCAGGGCTACGAGCAGTACTTC. Protein sequence: CASSFNQGYEQYF. V is TRBV7-8 and J is TRBJ2-7; TRBD1 is a possible D gene (5 bases). Germline lookup yields CDR1 SGHVS and CDR2 FQNEAQ. The V and J ends lost 3 bases and 3 bases respectively, with 9 bases between them. The CDR3 sequence is 13 residues long. Using reference TRBV7-8 and TRBJ2-7 for the parts outside the CDR3, the full variable domain is GAGVSQSPRYKVAKRGQDVALRCDPISGHVSLFWYQQALGQGPEFLTYFQNEAQLDKSGLPSDRFFAERPEGSVSTLKIQRTQQEDSAVYLCASSFNQGYEQYFGPGTRLTVT.

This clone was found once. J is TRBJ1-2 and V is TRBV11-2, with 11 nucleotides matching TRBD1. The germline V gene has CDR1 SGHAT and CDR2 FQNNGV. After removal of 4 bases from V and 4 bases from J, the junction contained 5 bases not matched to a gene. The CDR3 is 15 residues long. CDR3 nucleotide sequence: TGTGCCAGCAGCTCCTCCGGGACAGGGGGCTATGGCTACACCTTC. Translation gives CASSSSGTGGYGYTF.

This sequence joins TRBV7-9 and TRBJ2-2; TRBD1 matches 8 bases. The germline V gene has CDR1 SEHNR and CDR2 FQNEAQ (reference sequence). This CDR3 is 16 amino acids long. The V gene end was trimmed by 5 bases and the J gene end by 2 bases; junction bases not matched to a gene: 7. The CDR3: CASSPGQGPNTGELFF. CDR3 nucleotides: TGTGCCAGCAGCCCAGGACAGGGACCAAACACCGGGGAGCTGTTTTTT.

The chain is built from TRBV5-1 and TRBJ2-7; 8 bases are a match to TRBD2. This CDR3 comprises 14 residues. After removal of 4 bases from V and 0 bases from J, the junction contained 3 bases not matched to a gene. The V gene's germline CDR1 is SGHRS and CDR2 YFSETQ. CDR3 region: CASSPGTSSYEQYV. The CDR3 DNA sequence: TGCGCCAGCAGCCCAGGGACTAGCTCCTACGAGCAGTACGTC.

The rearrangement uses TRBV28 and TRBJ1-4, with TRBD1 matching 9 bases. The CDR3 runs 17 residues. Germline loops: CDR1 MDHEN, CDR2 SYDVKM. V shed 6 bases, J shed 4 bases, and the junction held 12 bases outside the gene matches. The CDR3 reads CASSRIPGQGSNEKLFF. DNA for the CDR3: TGTGCCAGCAGCCGAATACCGGGACAGGGTAGTAATGAAAAACTGTTTTTT.

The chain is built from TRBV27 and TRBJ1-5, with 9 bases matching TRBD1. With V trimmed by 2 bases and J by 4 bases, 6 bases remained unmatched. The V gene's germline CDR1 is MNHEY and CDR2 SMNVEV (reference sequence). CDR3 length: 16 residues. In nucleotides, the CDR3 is TGTGCCAGCAGTTTAAAGACAGGGGGATGGAATCAGCCCCAGCATTTT. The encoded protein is CASSLKTGGWNQPQHF.

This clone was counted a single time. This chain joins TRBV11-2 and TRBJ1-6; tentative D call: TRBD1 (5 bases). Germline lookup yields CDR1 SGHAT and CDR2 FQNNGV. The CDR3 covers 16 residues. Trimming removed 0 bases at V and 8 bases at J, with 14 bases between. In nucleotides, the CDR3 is TGTGCCAGCAGCTTAGACCCAGGGTTGGCGGATTCACCCCTCCACTTT. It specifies CASSLDPGLADSPLHF. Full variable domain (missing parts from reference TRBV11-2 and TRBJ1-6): EAGVAQSPRYKIIEKRQSVAFWCNPISGHATLYWYQQILGQGPKLLIQFQNNGVVDDSQLPKDRFSAERLKGVDSTLKIQPAKLEDSAVYLCASSLDPGLADSPLHFGNGTRLTVT.

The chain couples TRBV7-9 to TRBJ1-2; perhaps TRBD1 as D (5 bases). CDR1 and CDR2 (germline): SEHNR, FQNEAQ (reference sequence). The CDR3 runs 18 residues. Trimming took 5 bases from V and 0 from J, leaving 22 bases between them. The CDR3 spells CASSPPRTSSFPNYGYTF. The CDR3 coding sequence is TGTGCCAGCAGCCCCCCGCGGACATCTAGTTTCCCTAACTATGGCTACACCTTC. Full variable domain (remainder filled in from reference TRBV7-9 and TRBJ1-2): DTGVSQNPRHKITKRGQNVTFRCDPISEHNRLYWYRQTLGQGPEFLTYFQNEAQLEKSRLLSDRFSAERPKGSFSTLEIQRTEQGDSAMYLCASSPPRTSSFPNYGYTFGSGTRLTVV.

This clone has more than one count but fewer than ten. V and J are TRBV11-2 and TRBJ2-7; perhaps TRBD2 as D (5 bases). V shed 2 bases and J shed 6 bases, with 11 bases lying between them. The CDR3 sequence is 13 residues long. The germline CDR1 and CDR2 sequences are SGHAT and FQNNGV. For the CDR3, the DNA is TGTGCCAGCAGCTTAATGGGTGGAGGCGAGCAGTACTTC. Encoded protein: CASSLMGGGEQYF.

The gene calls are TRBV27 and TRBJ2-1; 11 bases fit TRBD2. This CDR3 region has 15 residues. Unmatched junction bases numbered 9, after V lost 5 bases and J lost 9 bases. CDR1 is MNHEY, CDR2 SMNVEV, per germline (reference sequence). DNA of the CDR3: TGTGCCAGCAGTCCGACAACTAGCGGGGGAGCTGAGCAGTTCTTC. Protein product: CASSPTTSGGAEQFF.

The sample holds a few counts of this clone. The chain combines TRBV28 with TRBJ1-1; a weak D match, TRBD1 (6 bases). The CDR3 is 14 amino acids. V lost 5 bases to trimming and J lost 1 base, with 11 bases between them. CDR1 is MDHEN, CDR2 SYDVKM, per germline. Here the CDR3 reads CASSPDRENTEAFF. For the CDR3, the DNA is TGTGCCAGCAGTCCGGACAGAGAGAACACTGAAGCTTTCTTT.

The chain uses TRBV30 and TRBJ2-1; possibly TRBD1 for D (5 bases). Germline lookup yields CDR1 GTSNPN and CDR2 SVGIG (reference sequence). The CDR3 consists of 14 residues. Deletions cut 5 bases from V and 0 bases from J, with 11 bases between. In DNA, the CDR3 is TGTGCCTGGCAGGGAACCCCCTCCTACAATGAGCAGTTCTTC. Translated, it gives CAWQGTPSYNEQFF. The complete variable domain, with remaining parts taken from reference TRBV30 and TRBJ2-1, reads SQTIHQWPATLVQPVGSPLSLECTVEGTSNPNLYWYRQAAGRGLQLLFYSVGIGQISSEVPQNLSASRPQDRQFILSSKKLLLSDSGFYLCAWQGTPSYNEQFFGPGTRLTVL.

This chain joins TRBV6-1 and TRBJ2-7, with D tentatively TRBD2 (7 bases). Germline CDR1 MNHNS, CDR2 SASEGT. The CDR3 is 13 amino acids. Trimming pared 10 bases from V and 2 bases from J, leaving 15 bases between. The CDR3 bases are TGTGCCACCAGGGGACTAACTACCTACGAGCAGTACGTC. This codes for CATRGLTTYEQYV.